This is a list of T cell receptor beta chains from one sample in a study of pediatric ulcerative colitis. Produced via immunoSEQ multiplex PCR; TCRdb's table is partial and in-frame only. The sample records 45,000 to 55,000 clones, about 79% being singletons. Material: gut tissue. The origin of the receptors is a girl between 5 and 17 years old with moderate ulcerative colitis. CDR3s include the opening cysteine and the closing phenylalanine or tryptophan. A D gene is named only where the DNA matches it firmly. Not every row has a clone size; where given, it reads once, few, many or a size class.

clone_size,d_call,v_call,j_call,cdr3_nt,cdr3_aa
-,-,TRBV7-2,TRBJ2-1,TGTGCCAGCAGCTTATCACCCTCCCCTTCCTACAATGAGCAGTTCTTC,CASSLSPSPSYNEQFF
-,-,TRBV7-9,TRBJ2-7,TGTGCCAGCAGCTTAAGCCCCGACGAGCAGTACTTC,CASSLSPDEQYF
-,-,TRBV6-5,TRBJ1-6,TGTGCCAGCAGTTACTCGGGGGCCGCAAATTCACCCCTCCACTTT,CASSYSGAANSPLHF
-,TRBD2,TRBV10-3,TRBJ2-5,TGTGCCATCAGCCCACAAAGACCTAGCGGGGGGGGCCAAGAGACCCAGTACTTC,CAISPQRPSGGGQETQYF
-,-,TRBV18,TRBJ2-7,TGTGCCAGCTCACCCTTAGACGCGGACGAGCAGTACTTC,CASSPLDADEQYF
-,-,TRBV7-9,TRBJ2-1,TGTGCCAGCAGCTTAGTTGTCAGGGAAGAAAGCAATGAGCAGTTCTTC,CASSLVVREESNEQFF
-,-,TRBV9,TRBJ2-3,TGTGCCAGCAGCGTATTGGGGGGAGTGGGCACAGATACGCAGTATTTT,CASSVLGGVGTDTQYF
-,TRBD1,TRBV29-1,TRBJ2-7,TGCAGCGTTAAGTCTGCGACAGGGAACTACGAGCAGTACTTC,CSVKSATGNYEQYF
-,-,TRBV30,TRBJ1-3,TGTGCCTGGGCGCTTATTGGAAACACCATATATTTT,CAWALIGNTIYF
-,-,TRBV5-1,TRBJ1-1,TGCGCCAGCAGCTTGGGAAGGACGGGGCTGAACACTGAAGCTTTCTTT,CASSLGRTGLNTEAFF
few,-,TRBV19,TRBJ2-2,TGTGCCAGTAGTTTCGGCCGGGCCCAGGGCTTCGGGGAGCTGTTTTTT,CASSFGRAQGFGELFF
once,TRBD2,TRBV6-4,TRBJ2-3,TGTGCCAGCAGTGACTCGACTAGCGGGGGGGCAGATACGCAGTATTTT,CASSDSTSGGADTQYF
-,TRBD1,TRBV11-2,TRBJ2-2,TGTGCCAGCAGCTTTACTCAGGGGGTAGTCGGGGAGCTGTTTTTT,CASSFTQGVVGELFF
-,-,TRBV6-5,TRBJ2-7,TGTGCCAGCAGTTACGGACCAGGACCTTACGAGCAGTACTTC,CASSYGPGPYEQYF
-,-,TRBV5-1,TRBJ1-1,TGCGCCAGCAGCTTGGAAAGTTTTACAGCCCATGAAGCTTTCTTT,CASSLESFTAHEAFF
once,TRBD1,TRBV5-6,TRBJ2-2,TGTGCCAGCAGCAGCGGACAGGGTCGGAACACCGGGGAGCTGTTTTTT,CASSSGQGRNTGELFF
-,TRBD1,TRBV5-1,TRBJ1-4,TGCGCCAGCAGCTTTGGCGTACCCGGACAGGGCCTTGGAAAACTGTTTTTT,CASSFGVPGQGLGKLFF
-,-,TRBV7-2,TRBJ2-1,TGTGCCAGCAGCCCTTACGATGAGCAGTTCTTC,CASSPYDEQFF
-,TRBD2,TRBV4-3,TRBJ2-1,TGCGCCAGCAGCCAAGAAGCGGGGGCCCTATACAATGAGCAGTTCTTC,CASSQEAGALYNEQFF
-,TRBD2,TRBV7-3,TRBJ2-1,TGTGCCAGCAGCTTAACCAGCGGGGCCTCCTACAATGAGCAGTTCTTC,CASSLTSGASYNEQFF
-,-,TRBV5-1,TRBJ1-2,TGCGCCAGCAGCACCGGGACGGAGCATACTAACTATGGCTACACCTTC,CASSTGTEHTNYGYTF
-,-,TRBV5-1,TRBJ1-2,TGCGCCAGCAGCGCGCCGGACTATGGCTACACCTTC,CASSAPDYGYTF
few,-,TRBV27,TRBJ2-6,TGTGCCAGCAGTCACCCAACGGGCGCTGGGGCCAACGTCCTGACTTTC,CASSHPTGAGANVLTF
few,-,TRBV7-9,TRBJ1-4,TGTGCCAGCAGCTTATACGTTGGGTCTAATGAAAAACTGTTTTTT,CASSLYVGSNEKLFF
few,TRBD2,TRBV7-2,TRBJ2-5,TGTGCCAGCAGCTTGTTAGCGGGAAGGAGGGAGACCCAGTACTTC,CASSLLAGRRETQYF
-,-,TRBV11-2,TRBJ1-5,TGTGCCAGCAGCGGGGACATTAATCAGCCCCAGCATTTT,CASSGDINQPQHF
once,-,TRBV29-1,TRBJ1-1,TGCAGCGTTGGTCAGGGAGAAGCTTTCTTT,CSVGQGEAFF
few,-,TRBV2,TRBJ1-3,TGTGCCAGCAGTGTACTTGAAGGAAACACCATATATTTT,CASSVLEGNTIYF
few,TRBD1,TRBV12-5,TRBJ1-1,TGTGCTAGTGTCCAGGGGGCCTATACTGAAGCTTTCTTT,CASVQGAYTEAFF
once,TRBD2,TRBV10-3,TRBJ2-5,TGTGCCACCGAGCGGGACGGGGGAAGAGAGACCCAGTACTTC,CATERDGGRETQYF
-,-,TRBV2,TRBJ1-2,TGTGCCAGCAGCGCCGGGGCGGGGTATGGCTACACCTTC,CASSAGAGYGYTF
-,TRBD1,TRBV2,TRBJ1-2,TGTGCCAGCAGTGCGATATCCCCCGGGACAGGGGTTTACGGCTACACCTTC,CASSAISPGTGVYGYTF
few,-,TRBV7-9,TRBJ2-2,TGTGCCAGCAGCCACCCGTATAGGGCCGGGGAGCTGTTTTTT,CASSHPYRAGELFF
few,TRBD1,TRBV28,TRBJ1-1,TGTGCCAGCAGTTTAATGGGGACAGGGAAGGATTACACTGAAGCTTTCTTT,CASSLMGTGKDYTEAFF
medium-sized,-,TRBV5-1,TRBJ1-2,TGCGCCAGCAGCGAGCAAAACTATGGCTACACCTTC,CASSEQNYGYTF
-,-,TRBV4-3,TRBJ2-5,TGCGCCAGCAGCCAAGTCCGCGGCCCTGGTGGGGAGACCCAGTACTTC,CASSQVRGPGGETQYF
-,-,TRBV6-1,TRBJ1-5,TGTGCCAGCAGTGAAGCGCGGGGGTTGGGCAATCAGCCCCAGCATTTT,CASSEARGLGNQPQHF
-,TRBD2,TRBV5-1,TRBJ2-1,TGCGCCAGCAGCTTGTCTAGCGGGATGTTCGATGAGCAGTTCTTC,CASSLSSGMFDEQFF
-,-,TRBV7-6,TRBJ2-1,TGTGCCAGCAGCTTAGACGGGGGGCCTAACAATGAGCAGTTCTTC,CASSLDGGPNNEQFF
-,-,TRBV6-6,TRBJ1-5,TGTGCCAGCAAAATGGCTTCGAGCAATCAGCCCCAGCATTTT,CASKMASSNQPQHF
once,-,TRBV6-1,TRBJ1-2,TGTGCCAGCATGGCCGTCCTCTATGGCTACACCTTC,CASMAVLYGYTF
-,TRBD1,TRBV10-3,TRBJ1-2,TGTGCCATCAGTAAGGGACAGGGGGATGGCTACACCTTC,CAISKGQGDGYTF
-,-,TRBV7-2,TRBJ1-6,TGTGCCAGCAGCGTACAGGGTTCACCCCTCCACTTT,CASSVQGSPLHF
once,TRBD1,TRBV5-1,TRBJ2-5,TGCGCCAGCAGCTTGTCCCCGGGACAGGGGGCCGAGACCCAGTACTTC,CASSLSPGQGAETQYF
once,-,TRBV4-1,TRBJ2-3,TGCGCCAGCAGCCGGACTGGGCCAGATACGCAGTATTTT,CASSRTGPDTQYF
once,TRBD1,TRBV5-5,TRBJ2-7,TGTGCCAGCAGCTTATGGGACAGGATCAACGAGCAGTACTTC,CASSLWDRINEQYF
-,-,TRBV27,TRBJ2-5,TGTGCCAGCAGTCCGTATACACGGCAAGAGACCCAGTACTTC,CASSPYTRQETQYF
-,-,TRBV7-9,TRBJ1-2,TGTGCCAGCAGCTTAGTACAGGGAATTAACTATGGCTACACCTTC,CASSLVQGINYGYTF